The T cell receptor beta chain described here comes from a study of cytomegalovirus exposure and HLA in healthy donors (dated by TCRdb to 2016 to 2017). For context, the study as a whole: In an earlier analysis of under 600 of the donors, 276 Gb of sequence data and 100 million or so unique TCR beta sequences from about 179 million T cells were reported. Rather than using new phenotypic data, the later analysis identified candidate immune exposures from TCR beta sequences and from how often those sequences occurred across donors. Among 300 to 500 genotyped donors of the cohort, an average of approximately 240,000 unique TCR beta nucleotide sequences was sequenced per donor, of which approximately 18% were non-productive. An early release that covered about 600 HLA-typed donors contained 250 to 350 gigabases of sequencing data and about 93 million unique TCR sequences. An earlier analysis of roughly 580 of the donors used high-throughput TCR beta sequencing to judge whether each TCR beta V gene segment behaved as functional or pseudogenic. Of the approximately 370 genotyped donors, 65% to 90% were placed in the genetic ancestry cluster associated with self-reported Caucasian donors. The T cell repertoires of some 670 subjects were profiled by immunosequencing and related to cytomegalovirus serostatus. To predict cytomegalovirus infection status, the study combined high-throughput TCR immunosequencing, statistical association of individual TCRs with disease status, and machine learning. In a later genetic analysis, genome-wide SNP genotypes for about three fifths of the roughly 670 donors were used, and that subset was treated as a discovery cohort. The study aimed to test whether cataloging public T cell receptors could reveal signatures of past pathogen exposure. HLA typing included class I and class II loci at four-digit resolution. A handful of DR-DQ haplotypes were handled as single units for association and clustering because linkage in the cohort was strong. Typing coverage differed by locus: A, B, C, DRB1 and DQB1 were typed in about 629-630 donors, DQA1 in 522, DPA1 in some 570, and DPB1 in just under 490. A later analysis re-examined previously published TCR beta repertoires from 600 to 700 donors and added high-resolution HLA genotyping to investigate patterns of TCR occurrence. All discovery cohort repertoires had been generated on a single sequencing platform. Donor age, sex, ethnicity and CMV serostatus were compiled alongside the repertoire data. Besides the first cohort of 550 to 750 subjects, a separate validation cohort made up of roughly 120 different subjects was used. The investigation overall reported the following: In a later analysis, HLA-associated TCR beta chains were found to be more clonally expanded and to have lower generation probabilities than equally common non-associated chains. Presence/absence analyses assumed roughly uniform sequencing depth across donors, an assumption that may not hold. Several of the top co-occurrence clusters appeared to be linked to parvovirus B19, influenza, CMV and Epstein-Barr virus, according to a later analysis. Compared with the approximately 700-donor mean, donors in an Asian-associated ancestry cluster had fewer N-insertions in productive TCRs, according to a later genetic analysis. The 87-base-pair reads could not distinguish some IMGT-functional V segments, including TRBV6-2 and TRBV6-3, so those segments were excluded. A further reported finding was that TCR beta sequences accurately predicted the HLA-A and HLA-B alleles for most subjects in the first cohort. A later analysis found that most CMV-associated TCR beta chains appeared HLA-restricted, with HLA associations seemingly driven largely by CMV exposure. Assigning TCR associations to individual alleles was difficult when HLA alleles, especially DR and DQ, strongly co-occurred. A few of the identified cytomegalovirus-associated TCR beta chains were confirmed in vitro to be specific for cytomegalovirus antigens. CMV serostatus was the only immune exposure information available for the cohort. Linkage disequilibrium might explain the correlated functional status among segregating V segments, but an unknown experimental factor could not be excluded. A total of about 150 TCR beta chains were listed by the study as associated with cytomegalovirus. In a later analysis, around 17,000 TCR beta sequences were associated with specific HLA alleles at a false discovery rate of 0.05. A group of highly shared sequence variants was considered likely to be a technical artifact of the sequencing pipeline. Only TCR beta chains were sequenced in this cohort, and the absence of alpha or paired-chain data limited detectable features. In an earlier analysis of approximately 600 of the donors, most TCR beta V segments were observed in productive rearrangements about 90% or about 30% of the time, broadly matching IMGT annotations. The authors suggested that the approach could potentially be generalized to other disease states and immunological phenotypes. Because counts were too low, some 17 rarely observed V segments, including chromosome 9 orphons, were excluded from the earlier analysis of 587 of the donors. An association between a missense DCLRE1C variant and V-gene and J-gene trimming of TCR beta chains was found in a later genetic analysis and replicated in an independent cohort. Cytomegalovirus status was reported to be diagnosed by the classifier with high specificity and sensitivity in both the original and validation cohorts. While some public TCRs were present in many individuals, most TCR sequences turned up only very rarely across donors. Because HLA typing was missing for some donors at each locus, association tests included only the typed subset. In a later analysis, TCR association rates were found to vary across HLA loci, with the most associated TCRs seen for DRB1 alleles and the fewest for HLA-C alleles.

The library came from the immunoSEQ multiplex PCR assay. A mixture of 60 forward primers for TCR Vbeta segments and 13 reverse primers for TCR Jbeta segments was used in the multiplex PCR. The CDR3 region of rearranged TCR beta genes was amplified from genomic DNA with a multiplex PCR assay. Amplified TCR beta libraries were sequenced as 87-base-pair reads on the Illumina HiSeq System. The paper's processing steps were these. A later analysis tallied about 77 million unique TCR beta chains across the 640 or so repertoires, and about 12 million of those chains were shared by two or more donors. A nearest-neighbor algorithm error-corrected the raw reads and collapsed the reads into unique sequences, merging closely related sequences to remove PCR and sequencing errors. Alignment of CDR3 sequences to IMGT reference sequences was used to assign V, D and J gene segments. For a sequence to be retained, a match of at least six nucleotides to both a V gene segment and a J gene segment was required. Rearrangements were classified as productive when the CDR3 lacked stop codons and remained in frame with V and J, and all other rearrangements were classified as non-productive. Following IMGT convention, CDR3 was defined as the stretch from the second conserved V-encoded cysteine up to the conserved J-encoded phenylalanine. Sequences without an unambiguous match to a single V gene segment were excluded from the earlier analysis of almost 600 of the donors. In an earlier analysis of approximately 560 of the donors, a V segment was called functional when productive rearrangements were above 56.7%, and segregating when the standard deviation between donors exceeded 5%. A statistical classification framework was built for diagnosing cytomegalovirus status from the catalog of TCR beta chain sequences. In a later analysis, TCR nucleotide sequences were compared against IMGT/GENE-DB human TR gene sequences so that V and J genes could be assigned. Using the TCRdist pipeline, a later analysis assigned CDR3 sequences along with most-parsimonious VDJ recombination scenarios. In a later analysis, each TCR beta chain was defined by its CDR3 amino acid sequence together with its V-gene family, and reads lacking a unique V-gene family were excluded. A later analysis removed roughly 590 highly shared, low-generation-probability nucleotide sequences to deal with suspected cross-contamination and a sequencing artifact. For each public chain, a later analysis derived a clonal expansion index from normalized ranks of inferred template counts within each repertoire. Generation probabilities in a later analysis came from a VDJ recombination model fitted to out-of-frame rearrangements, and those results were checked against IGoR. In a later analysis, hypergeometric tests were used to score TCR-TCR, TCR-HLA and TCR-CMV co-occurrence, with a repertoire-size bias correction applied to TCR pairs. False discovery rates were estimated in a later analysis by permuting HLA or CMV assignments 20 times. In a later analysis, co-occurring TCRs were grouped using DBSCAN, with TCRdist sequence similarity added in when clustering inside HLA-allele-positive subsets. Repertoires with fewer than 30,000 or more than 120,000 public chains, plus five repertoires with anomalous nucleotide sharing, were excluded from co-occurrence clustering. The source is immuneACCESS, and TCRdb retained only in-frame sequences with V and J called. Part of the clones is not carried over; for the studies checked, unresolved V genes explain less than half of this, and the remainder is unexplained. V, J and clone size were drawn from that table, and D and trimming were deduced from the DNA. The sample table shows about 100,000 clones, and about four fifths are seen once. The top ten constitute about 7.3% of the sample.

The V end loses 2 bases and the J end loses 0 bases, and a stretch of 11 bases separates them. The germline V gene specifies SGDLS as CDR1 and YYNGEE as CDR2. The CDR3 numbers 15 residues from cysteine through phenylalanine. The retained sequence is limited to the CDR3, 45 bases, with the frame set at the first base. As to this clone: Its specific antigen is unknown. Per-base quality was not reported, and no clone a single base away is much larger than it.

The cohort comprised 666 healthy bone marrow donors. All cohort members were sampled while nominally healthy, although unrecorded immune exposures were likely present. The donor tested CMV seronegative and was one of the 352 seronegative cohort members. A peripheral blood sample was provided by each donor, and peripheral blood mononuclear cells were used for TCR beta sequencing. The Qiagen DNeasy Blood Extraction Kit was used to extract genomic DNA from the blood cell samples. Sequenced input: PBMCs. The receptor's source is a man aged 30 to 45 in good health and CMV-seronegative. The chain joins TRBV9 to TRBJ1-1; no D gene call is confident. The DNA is TGTGCCAGCAGCGTCGACGGGATGTTGAACACTGAAGCTTTCTTT. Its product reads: CASSVDGMLNTEAFF. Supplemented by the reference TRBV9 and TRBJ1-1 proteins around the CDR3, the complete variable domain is DSGVTQTPKHLITATGQRVTLRCSPRSGDLSVYWYQQSLDQGLQFLIQYYNGEERAKGNILERFSAQQFPDLHSELNLSSLELGDSALYFCASSVDGMLNTEAFFGQGTRLTVV.